This is a list of T cell receptor beta chains from one sample in a study of T cells in Graves' hyperthyroidism and ophthalmopathy. Each CDR3 protein is one row after TCRdb ran MiXCR on the multiplex PCR reads. The table shows fewer than 350,000 distinct CDR3 sequences, with roughly an eighth occurring only once. The sample taken for sequencing was blood. These receptors were collected from a middle-aged woman with Graves' hyperthyroidism. Each CDR3 is given with its conserved first and last residue. A D gene is named only where the DNA matches it firmly. Clone sizes are given selectively: once, few, many, or a class where the clone is expanded.

cdr3_nt cdr3_aa j_call v_call cdr3_length d_call clone_size
TGTGCCAGCAGTTTGAGAGAGACCCAGTTCTTC CASSLRETQFF TRBJ2-1 TRBV12-3/TRBV12-4 11 NA NA
TGTGCCAGCAGCGACAAGGATTTGACAGATACGCAGTATTTT CASSDKDLTDTQYF TRBJ2-3 TRBV28 14 NA many
TGTGCCAGCAGTAGGACTAGCGGGTCCACAGATACGCAGTATTTT CASSRTSGSTDTQYF TRBJ2-3 TRBV2 15 TRBD2 many
TGTGCCAGCAGCTCCGGGGACAGTAACTATGGCTACACCTTC CASSSGDSNYGYTF TRBJ1-2 TRBV7-9 14 TRBD1 many
TGTGCCAGCAGTTTATTGGCAGGGGGCAATCCCCAGCATTTT CASSLLAGGNPQHF TRBJ1-5 TRBV27 14 TRBD1 many
TGCAGTGCTAGGGAGGGGTATAACACTGAAGCTTTCTTT CSAREGYNTEAFF TRBJ1-1 TRBV20-1 13 NA many
TGTGCCACCAGTGATCCTGGACAGGGGGGGACCCAGTACTTC CATSDPGQGGTQYF TRBJ2-5 TRBV24-1 14 TRBD1 NA
TGCGCCAGCACCCCGGGAGACCTGGCCAAAAACATTCAGTACTTC CASTPGDLAKNIQYF TRBJ2-4 TRBV10-2 15 NA NA
TGTGCCAGCAGCTTAGTGGCTAGCGGATCCTACGAGCAGTACTTC CASSLVASGSYEQYF TRBJ2-7 TRBV7-2 15 TRBD2 many
TGTGCCAGCAGCAGCGGGGAGTTTAGCACAGATACGCAGTATTTT CASSSGEFSTDTQYF TRBJ2-3 TRBV14 15 TRBD2 many
TGCAGTGCTAGAGCGGCGGGAGGGCCAACAGATACGCAGTATTTT CSARAAGGPTDTQYF TRBJ2-3 TRBV20-1 15 TRBD2 few
TGTGCCACCGGCGGCTGGACGAACACCGGGGAGCTGTTTTTT CATGGWTNTGELFF TRBJ2-2 TRBV24-1 14 NA NA
TGTGCCAGCAGTGCTGCGGGAGGGGGGGCCACAGATACGCAGTATTTT CASSAAGGGATDTQYF TRBJ2-3 TRBV6-1 16 TRBD2 NA
TGTGCCTTTACCGGGACAGGCGCTTTAGGGGCTTTCTTT CAFTGTGALGAFF TRBJ1-1 TRBV2 13 TRBD1 many
TGTGCCAGCACGGTACAGAGGACCCGAGGAGAGACCCAGTACTTC CASTVQRTRGETQYF TRBJ2-5 TRBV6-1 15 NA many
TGCGCCAGCAGCTTGGACAGCGGAAACTATGGCTACACCTTC CASSLDSGNYGYTF TRBJ1-2 TRBV5-1 14 NA many
TGTGCCAGCAGTTTCACGGGGGAGCAGTTCTTC CASSFTGEQFF TRBJ2-1 TRBV12-3/TRBV12-4 11 NA many
TGTGCCAGTAGTCCCTACGAGCAGTACTTC CASSPYEQYF TRBJ2-7 TRBV19 10 NA NA
TGTGCCAGCAGTGAATTGGTAGAGTCCGAGCTCCAGTACAATGAGCAGTTCTTC CASSELVESELQYNEQFF TRBJ2-1 TRBV2 18 NA many
TGTGCCAGCGGCCTTACAGGGGAGGATGAGCAGTTCTTC CASGLTGEDEQFF TRBJ2-1 TRBV6-4 13 NA NA
TGTGCCAGCAGCAAGCGACAGGGTGTTTCCTACGAGCAGTACTTC CASSKRQGVSYEQYF TRBJ2-7 TRBV9 15 TRBD1 NA
TGTGCCAGCGGGGGGCTAGCGGGAGTCCCCTTACAGGGGGAGCAGTTCTTC CASGGLAGVPLQGEQFF TRBJ2-1 TRBV2 17 TRBD2 once
TGTGCCAGCAGTGATCGGGGCTGGGACTATGGCTACACCTTC CASSDRGWDYGYTF TRBJ1-2 TRBV2 14 NA many
TGTGCCAGCAGTTCTCTCTCCTACGAGCAGTACTTC CASSSLSYEQYF TRBJ2-7 TRBV2 12 NA many
TGTGCCAGCAGCTCACCGGGCAGGAGGGGGCCGGTCACTGAAGCTTTCTTT CASSSPGRRGPVTEAFF TRBJ1-1 TRBV7-9 17 TRBD1 many
TGTGCCAGCACCGACGGGAGAGTCCCCTACGAGCAGTACTTC CASTDGRVPYEQYF TRBJ2-7 TRBV2 14 NA many
TGTGCCAGCTCACCACCAGCGTCGGATGCCGGGGAGCTGTTTTTT CASSPPASDAGELFF TRBJ2-2 TRBV18 15 NA NA
TGTGCCAGCAGCTTAGCGGACCCCTCGGGAAACACCATATATTTT CASSLADPSGNTIYF TRBJ1-3 TRBV7-9 15 NA NA
TGCAGCGTCGGGACGGCGAACACTGAAGCTTTCTTT CSVGTANTEAFF TRBJ1-1 TRBV29-1 12 NA many
TGTGCCAGCACCCAAGAAGGTGCCGGGGAGCTGTTTTTT CASTQEGAGELFF TRBJ2-2 TRBV2 13 NA many
TGTGCCAGCAGTCCTCCAGGGGGGTACACTGAAGCTTTCTTT CASSPPGGYTEAFF TRBJ1-1 TRBV28 14 TRBD1 many
TGTGCCAGCAAGGCGTTAGATACGCAGTATTTT CASKALDTQYF TRBJ2-3 TRBV7-9 11 NA many
TGCGCCAGCAGCGGTGGACAGGATTATGAAGCTTTCTTT CASSGGQDYEAFF TRBJ1-1 TRBV5-1 13 TRBD1 NA
TGTGCCATCACGGAGGGCGGGGATCAGCCCCAGCATTTT CAITEGGDQPQHF TRBJ1-5 TRBV10-3 13 NA many
TGTGCCAGTAGTATGACGGCGGATAGGAGCACCGGGGAGCTGTTTTTT CASSMTADRSTGELFF TRBJ2-2 TRBV19 16 NA few
TGTGCCAGCAGCGAAGGGTTCGGTGGAAACACCATATATTTT CASSEGFGGNTIYF TRBJ1-3 TRBV9 14 NA NA